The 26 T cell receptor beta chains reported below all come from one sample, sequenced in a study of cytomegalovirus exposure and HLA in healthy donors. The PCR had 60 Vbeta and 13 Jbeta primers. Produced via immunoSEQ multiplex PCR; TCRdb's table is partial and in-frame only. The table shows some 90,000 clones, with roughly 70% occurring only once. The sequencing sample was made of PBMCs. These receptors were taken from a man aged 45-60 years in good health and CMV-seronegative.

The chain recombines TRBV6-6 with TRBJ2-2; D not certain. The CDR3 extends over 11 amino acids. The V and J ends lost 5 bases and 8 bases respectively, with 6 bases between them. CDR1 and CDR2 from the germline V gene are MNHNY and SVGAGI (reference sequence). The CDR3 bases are TGTGCCAGCAGTCAACAAGGGGAGCTGTTTTTT. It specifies CASSQQGELFF.

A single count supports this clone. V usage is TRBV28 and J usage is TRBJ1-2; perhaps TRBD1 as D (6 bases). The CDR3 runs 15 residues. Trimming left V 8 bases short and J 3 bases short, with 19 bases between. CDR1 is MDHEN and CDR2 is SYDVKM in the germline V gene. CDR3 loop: CASFQGADRYYGYTF. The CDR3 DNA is TGTGCCAGCTTCCAAGGGGCTGACAGGTACTATGGCTACACCTTC.

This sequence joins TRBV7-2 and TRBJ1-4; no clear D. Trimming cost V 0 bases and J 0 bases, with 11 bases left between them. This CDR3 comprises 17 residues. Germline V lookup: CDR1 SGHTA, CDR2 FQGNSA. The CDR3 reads CASSLARGRTTNEKLFF. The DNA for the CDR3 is TGTGCCAGCAGCTTAGCCCGAGGGAGAACAACTAATGAAAAACTGTTTTTT. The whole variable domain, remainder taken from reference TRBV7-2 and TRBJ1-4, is GAGVSQSPSNKVTEKGKDVELRCDPISGHTALYWYRQSLGQGLEFLIYFQGNSAPDKSGLPSDRFSAERTGGSVSTLTIQRTQQEDSAVYLCASSLARGRTTNEKLFFGSGTQLSVL.

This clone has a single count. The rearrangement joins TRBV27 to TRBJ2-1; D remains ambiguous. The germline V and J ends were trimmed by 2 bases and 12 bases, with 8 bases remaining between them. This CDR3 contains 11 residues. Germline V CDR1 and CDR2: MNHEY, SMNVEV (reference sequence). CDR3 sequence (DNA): TGTGCCAGCAGTTTAGGTGGAGTGCAGTTCTTC. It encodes CASSLGGVQFF.

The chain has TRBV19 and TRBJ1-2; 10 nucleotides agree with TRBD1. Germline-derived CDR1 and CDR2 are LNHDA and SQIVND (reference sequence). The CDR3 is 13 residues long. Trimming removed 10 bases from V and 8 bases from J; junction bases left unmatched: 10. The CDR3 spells CAIRDRGSLGYTF. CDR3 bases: TGTGCCATACGGGACAGGGGAAGTTTAGGCTACACCTTC.

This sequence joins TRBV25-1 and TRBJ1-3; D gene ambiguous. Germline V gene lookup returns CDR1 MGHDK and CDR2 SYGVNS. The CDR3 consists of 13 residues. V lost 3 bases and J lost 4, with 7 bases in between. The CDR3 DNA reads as TGTGCCAGCAGTGACCACGGGGGAAACACCATATATTTT. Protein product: CASSDHGGNTIYF.

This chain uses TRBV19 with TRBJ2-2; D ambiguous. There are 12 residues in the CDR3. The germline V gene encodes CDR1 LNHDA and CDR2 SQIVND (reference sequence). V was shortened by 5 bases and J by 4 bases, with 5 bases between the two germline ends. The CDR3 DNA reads TGTGCCAGTAGTTACACCACCGGGGAGCTGTTTTTT. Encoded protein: CASSYTTGELFF.

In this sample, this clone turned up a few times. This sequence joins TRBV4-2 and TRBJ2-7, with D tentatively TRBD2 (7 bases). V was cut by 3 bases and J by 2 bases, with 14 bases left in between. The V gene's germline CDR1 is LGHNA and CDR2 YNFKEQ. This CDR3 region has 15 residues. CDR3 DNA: TGTGCCAGCAGCCAGTACGCGGGGGACACCTACGAGCAGTACTTC. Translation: CASSQYAGDTYEQYF.

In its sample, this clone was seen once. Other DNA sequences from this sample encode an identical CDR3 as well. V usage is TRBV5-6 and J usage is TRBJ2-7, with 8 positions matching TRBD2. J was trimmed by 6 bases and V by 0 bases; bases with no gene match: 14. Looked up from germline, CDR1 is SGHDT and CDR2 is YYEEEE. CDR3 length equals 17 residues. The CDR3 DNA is TGTGCCAGCAGCTTGGTAATAGCGGGACCTGGGGTTGGCGAGCAGTACTTC. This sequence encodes CASSLVIAGPGVGEQYF.

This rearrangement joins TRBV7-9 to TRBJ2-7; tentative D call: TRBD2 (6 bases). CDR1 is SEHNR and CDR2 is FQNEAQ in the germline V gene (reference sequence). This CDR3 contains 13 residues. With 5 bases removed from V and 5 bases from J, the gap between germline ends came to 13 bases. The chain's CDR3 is CASSGGSGDEQYF. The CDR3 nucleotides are TGTGCCAGCAGCGGGGGGTCTGGAGACGAGCAGTACTTC.

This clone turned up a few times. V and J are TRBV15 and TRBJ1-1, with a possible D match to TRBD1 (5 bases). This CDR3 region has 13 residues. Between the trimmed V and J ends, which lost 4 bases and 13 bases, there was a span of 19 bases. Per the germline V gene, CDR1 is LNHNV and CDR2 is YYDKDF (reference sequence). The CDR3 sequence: CATSTTWGGSDFF. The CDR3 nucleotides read TGTGCCACCAGCACCACGTGGGGGGGTTCTGATTTCTTT.

The CDR3 region has the DNA TGTGCCAGCGAGGGGGGGGAGGGCATCTCTGAAGCTTTCTTT. It yields the protein CASEGGEGISEAFF. The gene calls are TRBV28 and TRBJ1-1; the D gene is possibly TRBD1 (6 bases). Looked up from germline, CDR1 is MDHEN and CDR2 is SYDVKM. Trimming stripped 8 bases from V and 6 bases from J, with 19 bases between. The CDR3 extends over 14 amino acids. Full variable domain (outside the CDR3, taken from reference TRBV28 and TRBJ1-1): DVKVTQSSRYLVKRTGEKVFLECVQDMDHENMFWYRQDPGLGLRLIYFSYDVKMKEKGDIPEGYSVSREKKERFSLILESASTNQTSMYLCASEGGEGISEAFFGQGTRLTVV.

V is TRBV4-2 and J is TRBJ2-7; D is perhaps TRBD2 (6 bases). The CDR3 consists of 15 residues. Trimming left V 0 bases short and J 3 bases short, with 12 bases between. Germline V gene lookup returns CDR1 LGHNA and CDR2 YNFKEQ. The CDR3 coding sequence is TGTGCCAGCAGCCAAGATCGTGGGGGAGGCTACGAGCAGTACTTC. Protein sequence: CASSQDRGGGYEQYF.

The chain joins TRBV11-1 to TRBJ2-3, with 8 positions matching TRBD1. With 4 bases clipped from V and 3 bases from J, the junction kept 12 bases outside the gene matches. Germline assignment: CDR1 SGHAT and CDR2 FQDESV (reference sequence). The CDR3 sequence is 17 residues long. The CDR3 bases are TGTGCCAGCAGCTCGCGACCCGGACAGGGCCATACAGATACGCAGTATTTT. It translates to CASSSRPGQGHTDTQYF. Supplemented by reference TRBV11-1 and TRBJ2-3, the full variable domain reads EAEVAQSPRYKITEKSQAVAFWCDPISGHATLYWYRQILGQGPELLVQFQDESVVDDSQLPKDRFSAERLKGVDSTLKIQPAELGDSAMYLCASSSRPGQGHTDTQYFGPGTRLTVL.

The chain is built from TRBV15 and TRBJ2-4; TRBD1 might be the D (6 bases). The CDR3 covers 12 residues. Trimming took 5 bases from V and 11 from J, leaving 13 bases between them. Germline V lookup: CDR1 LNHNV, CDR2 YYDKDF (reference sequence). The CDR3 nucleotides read TGTGCCACCAGCGCCAGTAGGACAGTTCAGTACTTC. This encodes CATSASRTVQYF.

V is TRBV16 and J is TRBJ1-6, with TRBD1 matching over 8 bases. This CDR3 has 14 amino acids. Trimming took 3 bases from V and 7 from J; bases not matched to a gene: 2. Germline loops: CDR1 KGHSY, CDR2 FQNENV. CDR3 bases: TGTGCCAGCAGCCAGGACAGGGTGAATTCACCCCTCCACTTT. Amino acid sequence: CASSQDRVNSPLHF.

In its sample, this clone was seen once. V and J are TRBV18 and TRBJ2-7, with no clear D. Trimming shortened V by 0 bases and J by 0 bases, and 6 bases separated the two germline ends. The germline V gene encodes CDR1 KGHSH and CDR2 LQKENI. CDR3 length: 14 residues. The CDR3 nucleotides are TGTGCCAGCTCACCACCCTCAGGCTCCTACGAGCAGTACTTC. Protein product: CASSPPSGSYEQYF.

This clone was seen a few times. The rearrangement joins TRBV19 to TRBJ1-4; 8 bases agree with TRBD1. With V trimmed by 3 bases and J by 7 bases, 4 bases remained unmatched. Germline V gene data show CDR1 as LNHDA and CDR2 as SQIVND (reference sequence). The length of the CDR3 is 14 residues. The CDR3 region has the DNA TGTGCCAGTAGTATCGGGACAGGTCCTGAAAAACTGTTTTTT. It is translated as CASSIGTGPEKLFF.

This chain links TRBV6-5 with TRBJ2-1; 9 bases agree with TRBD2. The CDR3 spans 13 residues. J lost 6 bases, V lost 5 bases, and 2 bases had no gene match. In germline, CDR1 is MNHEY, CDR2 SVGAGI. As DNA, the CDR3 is TGTGCCAGCAGTCTTAGCGGGAGCAATGAGCAGTTCTTC. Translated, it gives CASSLSGSNEQFF.

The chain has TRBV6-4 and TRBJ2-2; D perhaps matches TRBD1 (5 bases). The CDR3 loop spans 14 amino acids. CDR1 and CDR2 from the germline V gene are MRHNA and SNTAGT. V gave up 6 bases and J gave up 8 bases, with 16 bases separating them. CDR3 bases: TGTGCCAGCAGGAACCCCTGGGGCTCAGGGGAGCTGTTTTTT. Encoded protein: CASRNPWGSGELFF.

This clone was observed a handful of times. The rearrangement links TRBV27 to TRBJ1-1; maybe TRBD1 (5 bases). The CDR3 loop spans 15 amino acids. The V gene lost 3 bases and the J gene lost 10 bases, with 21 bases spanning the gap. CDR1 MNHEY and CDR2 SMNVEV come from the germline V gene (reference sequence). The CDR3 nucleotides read TGTGCCAGCAGTTTCAATCCCGACAGTAAGAATGGAGCTTTCTTT. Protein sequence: CASSFNPDSKNGAFF.

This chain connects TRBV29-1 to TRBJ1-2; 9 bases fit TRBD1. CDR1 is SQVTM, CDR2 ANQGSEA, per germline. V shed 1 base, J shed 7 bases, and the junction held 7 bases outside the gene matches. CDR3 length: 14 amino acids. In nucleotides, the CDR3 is TGCAGCGTTGAAGCCGTGACAGGGGGGTGTGGCTACACCTTC. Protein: CSVEAVTGGCGYTF. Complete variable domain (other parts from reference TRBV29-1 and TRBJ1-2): SAVISQKPSRDICQRGTSLTIQCQVDSQVTMMFWYRQQPGQSLTLIATANQGSEATYESGFVIDKFPISRPNLTFSTLTVSNMSPEDSSIYLCSVEAVTGGCGYTFGSGTRLTVV.

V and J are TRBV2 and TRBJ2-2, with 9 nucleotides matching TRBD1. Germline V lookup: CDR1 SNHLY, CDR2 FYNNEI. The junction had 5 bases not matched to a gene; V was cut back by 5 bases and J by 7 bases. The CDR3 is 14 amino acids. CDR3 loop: CASSNDRGIGELFF. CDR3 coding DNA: TGTGCCAGCAGTAACGACAGGGGGATCGGGGAGCTGTTTTTT.

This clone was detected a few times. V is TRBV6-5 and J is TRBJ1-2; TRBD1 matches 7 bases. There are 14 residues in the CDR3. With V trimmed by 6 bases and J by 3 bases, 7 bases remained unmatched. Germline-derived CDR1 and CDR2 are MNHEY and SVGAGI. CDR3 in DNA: TGTGCCAGCAGCCGGGGACAGCTTGACTATGGCTACACCTTC. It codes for CASSRGQLDYGYTF.

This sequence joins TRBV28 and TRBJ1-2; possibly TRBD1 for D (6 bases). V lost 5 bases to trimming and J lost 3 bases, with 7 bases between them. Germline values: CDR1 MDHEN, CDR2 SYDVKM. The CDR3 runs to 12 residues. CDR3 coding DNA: TGTGCCAGCAGTAGACAGGACTATGGCTACACCTTC. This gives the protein CASSRQDYGYTF.

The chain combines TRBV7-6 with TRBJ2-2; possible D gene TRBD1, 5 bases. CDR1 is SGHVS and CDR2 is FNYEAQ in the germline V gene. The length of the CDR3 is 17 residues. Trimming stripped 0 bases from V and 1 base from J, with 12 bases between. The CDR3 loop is CASSLAQGPRNTGELFF. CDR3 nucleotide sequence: TGTGCCAGCAGCTTAGCGCAGGGCCCGCGGAACACCGGGGAGCTGTTTTTT.